This T cell receptor beta chain was identified in a study of control samples from healthy donors and cancer patients. Data came from immunoSEQ multiplex PCR; TCRdb stores just in-frame clones and leaves some out. The top ten hold about 3.2% of the sample, which has roughly 120,000 clones, around 89% seen once. The CDR3 totals 13 residues. V lost 7 bases and J 4 bases, leaving 13 bases between the germline ends. Germline values: CDR1 LGHDT, CDR2 YNNKEL (reference sequence). Sequencing was carried out using blood. The sequence came from a man aged 40-49 years in good health. The chain employs TRBV3-1 (or the pseudogene TRBV3-2) and TRBJ1-2, with D possibly being TRBD1 (5 bases). For the CDR3, the DNA is TGTGCCAGCATGGGGCCGGAGTTCTATGGCTACACCTTC. Amino acid sequence: CASMGPEFYGYTF.